The clone carrying this TCR beta chain was found once. The sample originates from a study of blood T cell repertoires in COVID-19. Turning to the study itself: Acute and convalescent COVID-19 specimens originated in the United States, Italy and Spain. Sources were T cells, B-cell-depleted T cells, or PBMCs; the material itself was cDNA or gDNA.

Under the authors' procedure: By means of reference gene primer amplification, nucleated cell counts were estimated. Sequencing used immunoSEQ multiplex PCR; TCRdb keeps in-frame clones, though not all of them. V and J calls and clone size are as listed in that table; D and trimming were resolved from the DNA. This sample carries around 70,000 clones, around 87% of them seen once, and the ten largest clones take under 7%. The receptor was isolated from a man aged 45 to 65 with active COVID-19. The material sequenced was peripheral blood.

DNA of the CDR3: TGTGCCAGCAGCCCGCGGATCGGAAAAGAGACCCAGTACTTC. Its protein product is CASSPRIGKETQYF. This chain connects TRBV9 to TRBJ2-5; D unclear. The CDR3 loop spans 14 amino acids. Looked up from germline, CDR1 is SGDLS and CDR2 is YYNGEE. Trimming took 4 bases from V and 3 from J, leaving 13 bases between them.